This T cell receptor beta chain was recorded in a study of cytomegalovirus exposure and HLA in healthy donors. The study, taken as a whole, reports: TCR beta V- and J-gene trimming was later associated with a missense DCLRE1C variant. Reported performance of the classifier showed diagnosis of cytomegalovirus status with high specificity and sensitivity. Sequencing likely produced, as an artifact, a cluster of highly shared sequence variants. Later analysis showed most CMV-associated TCR beta chains appearing HLA-restricted.

Losses at the gene ends were 2 bases for V and 4 bases for J; bases not matched to a gene: 4. CDR1 and CDR2 (germline): SGHRS, YFSETQ. The CDR3 contains 14 residues. With regard to this clone: Its antigen is unknown.

The study ran its PCR with 60 Vbeta and 13 Jbeta primers. Clones were sequenced by immunoSEQ multiplex PCR, and TCRdb holds only the in-frame ones, with some missing. The repertoire consists of some 190,000 clones, with approximately 84% occurring once and the leading ten covering about 3.1%. The clonotype was recovered from a female donor in good health and CMV-seronegative. V gene TRBV5-1 combines with J gene TRBJ2-7, with TRBD2 matching over 9 bases. The material sequenced was PBMCs. The CDR3 DNA is TGCGCCAGCAGCTTTACTAGCGGGCCGTACGAGCAGTACTTC. Encoded protein: CASSFTSGPYEQYF.